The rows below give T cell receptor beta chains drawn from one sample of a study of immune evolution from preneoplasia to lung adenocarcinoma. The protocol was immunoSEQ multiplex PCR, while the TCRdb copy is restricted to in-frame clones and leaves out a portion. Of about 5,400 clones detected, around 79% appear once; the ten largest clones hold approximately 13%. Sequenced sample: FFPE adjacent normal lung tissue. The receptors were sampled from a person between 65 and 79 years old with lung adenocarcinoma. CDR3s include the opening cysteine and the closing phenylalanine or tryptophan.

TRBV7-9 CASSLVAALSYEQYF
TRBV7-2 CASSLPQGARGYTF
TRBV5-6 CASSSQARRGYEQYF
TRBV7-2 CASSMGHSGSYEQYF
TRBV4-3 CASSQAGNTGELFF
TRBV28 CASSRVGDRSNEQYF
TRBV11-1 CASSFFGGLNEKLFF
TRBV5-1 CASRLTGRANYGYTF
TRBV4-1 CASSQDRGRGWEQYF
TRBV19 CASSDFGAGANVLTF
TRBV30 CAWDMGLGNTIYF
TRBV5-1 CASSLTEGSYNEQFF
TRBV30 CAWSVGASYQPQHF
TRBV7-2 CASSQMPGRSGNTIYF
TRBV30 CAWSRPLFGYTF
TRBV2 CASRDRENTEAFF
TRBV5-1 CASSGGAGQETQYF
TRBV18 CASSPRQRTYEQYF
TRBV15 CATSRDKGYEQFF
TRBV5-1 CASRERTSTDTQYF
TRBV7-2 CASSPRTSGASTDTQYF
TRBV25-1 CASSESRFTEAFF
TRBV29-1 CSAGTSGLGNEQFF
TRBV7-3 CASSYSGGVDTQYF
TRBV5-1 CASSLGAGKSYNEQFF
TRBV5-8 CASSDSMDSTNEKLFF
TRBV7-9 CASRKGSSTDTQYF
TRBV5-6 CASSVTGVQETQYF
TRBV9 CASSAAGLPGTEAFF
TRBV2 CASRGYSNEKLFF
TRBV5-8 CASSSGTSGREETQYF
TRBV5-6 CASSLGGDQPQHF
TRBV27 CASSLGRADTQYF
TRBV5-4 CASSLGGSNQPQHF
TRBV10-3 CAISESMRGGPLTDTQYF
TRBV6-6 CASSSTNSVVGETQYF
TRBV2 CASRYSQETQYF
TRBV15 CATSGYRESYNEQFF
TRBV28 CASSLWAEQGTKNEKLFF
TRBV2 CASTTGMTGELFF
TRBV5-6 CASTRGTGGLNIQYF
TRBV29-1 CSVDGGGLEQYF
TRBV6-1 CASSEPQGVSYEQYF
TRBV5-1 CASSLETPHEQYF
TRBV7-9 CASSPDRVAEAFF
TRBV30 CAWSLGQGKLFF
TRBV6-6 CASSYTPLAGGKAQYF
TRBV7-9 CASSQQAGTGFYGYTF
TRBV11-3 CASSLKWDRGSSYNEQFF
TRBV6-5 CASSYSGEGRGYTF
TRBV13 CASSPKGVPDTQYF
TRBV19 CASNIAGGGRYYEQYF
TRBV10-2 CASNKIMFSGSSYNEQFF
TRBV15 CATSRDALGTQYF
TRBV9 CASSHRQGIDYGYTF
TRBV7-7 CASSLDREGKLFF
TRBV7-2 CASSPEPSNHGYTF
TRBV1 CTSSPSARGDLLGSYGYTF
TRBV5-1 CASSLVTSGLGDTQYF